These T cell receptor beta chains were read from a single sample in a study of yellow fever vaccine responses in identical twins. One entry per CDR3 protein, called by TCRdb with MiXCR from the RT-PCR reads. The sample contains 8,300 or so distinct CDR3 sequences, 75% to 90% of which appear only once. This specimen consisted of T cells from blood (PBMCs), unsorted or a sorted subset (not recorded which), obtained before or after yellow fever vaccination (not recorded which). The receptors here all came from a woman aged 18-29 years who received the yellow fever vaccine. CDR3s leave out the opening cysteine and the closing phenylalanine or tryptophan. A D gene is named only where the DNA matches it firmly. Only part of the rows carry a size: once, few, many, or a class if the clone is expanded.

clone size	D gene	V gene	CDR3 protein
-	-	TRBV20-1	SARLVGTDTQY
once	TRBD1	TRBV11-3	ASSGGQGAQKNIQY
once	-	TRBV12-3/TRBV12-4	ATLWAGELF
-	TRBD2	TRBV18	ASSHRAGLATDTQY
-	-	TRBV4-2	ASSRWVERNTEAF
-	TRBD1	TRBV3-1	ASSQPPRTGNTGELF
once	TRBD2	TRBV15	ATSRDSLGLALYNEQF
-	-	TRBV3-1	AAQSTGYEAF
-	TRBD2	TRBV18	ASSPPLAGKNEQF
-	-	TRBV5-4	ASTWGEVRQTQY
-	-	TRBV20-1	SASGRATYSNQPQH
-	-	TRBV13	ASSLTGSTNEQF
once	TRBD1	TRBV10-3	AISDRQGENTGELF
-	TRBD1	TRBV11-3	ASSRMTGFANYGYT
once	TRBD1	TRBV29-1	SAEYTDRVYNEQF
-	TRBD1	TRBV6-5	ASSYSRTGALNTEAF
-	-	TRBV28	ASSFALVGDEQF
-	TRBD2	TRBV20-1	SAGTSGKSDTQY
-	TRBD1	TRBV19	ASVGQEYSNQPQH
-	-	TRBV29-1	SVQESSEEY
-	-	TRBV18	ASSPPRREETQY
-	-	TRBV2	ASSDSGPYNEQF
-	TRBD1	TRBV4-3	ASSQDSSLGQGAQPQH
-	TRBD1	TRBV2	ASSGDSSEQY
-	-	TRBV9	ASSARDSPRSYGYT
-	-	TRBV2	ASSEFGGRQETQY
-	-	TRBV13	ASLLYNEQF
once	TRBD2	TRBV5-1	ASSLETSGGAQTQY
-	-	TRBV7-6	ASSLGGFSPLH
once	-	TRBV4-1	ASSQAGGGPADTQY
-	TRBD1	TRBV11-1	ASSKTTGVYYTEAF